This T cell receptor (beta chain) was sequenced for a study of cytomegalovirus exposure and HLA in healthy donors. Overall study: Genotyping of 400 or so donors showed that around 85% belonged to the Caucasian-associated ancestry cluster.

For this clone: Its specificity is unknown.

Overall study findings and caveats: Being indistinguishable, some V segments were excluded, TRBV6-2 and TRBV6-3 among them. An Asian-associated ancestry cluster reportedly showed fewer N-insertions than the approximately 700-donor mean in a later analysis. A later analysis showed TCR association rates differing by HLA locus, peaking at DRB1 and lowest at HLA-C.

The CDR3 is 13 amino acids. With 7 bases removed from V and 1 base from J, the gap between germline ends came to 10 bases. Looked up from germline, CDR1 is SEHNR and CDR2 is FQNEAQ (reference sequence). The study ran its PCR with 60 Vbeta and 13 Jbeta primers. Generated by immunoSEQ multiplex PCR, the TCRdb table keeps only in-frame clones and is missing some. The data hold some 130,000 clones, with approximately 82% observed a single time. This TCR was recovered from a man aged 35 to 55 in good health and CMV-seronegative. This chain uses TRBV7-9 with TRBJ1-2, with D perhaps TRBD1 (5 bases). Sequences were obtained from PBMCs. As DNA, the CDR3 is TGTGCCAGCACTGGGGGACTTAACTATGGCTACACCTTC. Residues: CASTGGLNYGYTF.